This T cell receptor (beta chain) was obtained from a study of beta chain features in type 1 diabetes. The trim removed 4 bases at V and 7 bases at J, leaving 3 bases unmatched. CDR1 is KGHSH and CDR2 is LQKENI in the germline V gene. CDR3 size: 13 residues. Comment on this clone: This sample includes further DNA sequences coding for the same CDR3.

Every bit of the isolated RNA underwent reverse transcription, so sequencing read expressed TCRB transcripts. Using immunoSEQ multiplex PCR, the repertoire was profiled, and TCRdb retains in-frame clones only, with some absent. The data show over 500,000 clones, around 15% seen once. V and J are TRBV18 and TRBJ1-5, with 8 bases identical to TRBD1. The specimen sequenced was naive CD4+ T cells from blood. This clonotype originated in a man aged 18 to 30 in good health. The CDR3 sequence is CASSRTGNQPQHF. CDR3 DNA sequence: TGTGCCAGCTCACGGACAGGGAACCAGCCCCAGCATTTT.